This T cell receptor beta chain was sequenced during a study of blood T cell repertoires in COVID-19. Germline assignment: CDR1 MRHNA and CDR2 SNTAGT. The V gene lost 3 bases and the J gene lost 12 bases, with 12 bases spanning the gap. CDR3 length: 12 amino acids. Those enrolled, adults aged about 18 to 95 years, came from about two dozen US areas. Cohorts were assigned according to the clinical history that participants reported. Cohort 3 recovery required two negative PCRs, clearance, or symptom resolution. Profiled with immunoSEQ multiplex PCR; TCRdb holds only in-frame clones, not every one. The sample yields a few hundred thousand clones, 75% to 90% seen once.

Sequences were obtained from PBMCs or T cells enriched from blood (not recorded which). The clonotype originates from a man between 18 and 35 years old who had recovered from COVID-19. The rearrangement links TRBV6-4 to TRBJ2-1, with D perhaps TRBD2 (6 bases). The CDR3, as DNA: TGTGCCAGCAGTGAAAATAGCGGCAGGCAGTTCTTC. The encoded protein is CASSENSGRQFF.